Sequencing of this T cell receptor (beta chain) was carried out in a study of shared clonotypes between healthy human individuals. Study as a whole: The study used three CD4 naive, three CD4 memory, two CD8 naive and one CD8 memory plate per donor. Study observations and caveats: Investigators expected sequencing depth to affect clonotype sharing among donors.

Libraries were prepared by immunoSEQ multiplex PCR; TCRdb keeps only in-frame clonotypes and omits some of them. The top ten clones hold 10% of a sample with roughly 300,000 clones, less than 85% of them seen once. Turning to this clone: Its antigen is as yet unknown.

Trimming pared 0 bases from V and 5 bases from J, leaving 11 bases between. The germline V gene has CDR1 MNHNS and CDR2 SASEGT. This CDR3 is built from 15 residues. Sequencing used memory CD4+ T cells sorted from blood. Subset meaning: CD45RA-negative fraction. The clonotype comes from a man aged 25-45 years in good health. V and J are TRBV6-1 and TRBJ1-5; no reliable D call. The CDR3 region is CASSEALREDQPQHF. CDR3 nucleotide sequence: TGTGCCAGCAGTGAAGCGCTGAGGGAAGATCAGCCCCAGCATTTT.